What follows are 20 T cell receptor beta chains derived from one specimen sequenced in a study of T cell repertoires and HLA-DP antigens. No antigen has been assigned to these receptors. Libraries were prepared by immunoSEQ multiplex PCR; TCRdb keeps only in-frame clonotypes and omits some of them. The sample consists of about 89,000 clones, roughly 86% of them appearing once. Sequences were obtained from CD4+ T cells from PBMCs. Receptors were obtained from a man over 45 in good health and CMV-seronegative.

This sequence joins TRBV5-1 and TRBJ2-1; D unclear. Germline lookup yields CDR1 SGHRS and CDR2 YFSETQ. Trimming pared 0 bases from V and 10 bases from J, leaving 11 bases between. The CDR3 runs to 13 residues. CDR3 nucleotide sequence: TGCGCCAGCAGCTTGGTGCCTGATCCAGAGCAGTTCTTC. Its translation is CASSLVPDPEQFF.

The chain employs TRBV9 and TRBJ2-7; D possibly corresponds to TRBD2 (5 bases). The V gene lost 2 bases and the J gene lost 4 bases, with 22 bases spanning the gap. The CDR3 consists of 17 residues. Germline V gene sequence: CDR1 SGDLS, CDR2 YYNGEE. The CDR3 protein is CASSVGLGSWTPYEQYF. CDR3 DNA sequence: TGTGCCAGCAGCGTGGGTCTTGGGAGTTGGACCCCATACGAGCAGTACTTC.

J is TRBJ1-5 and V is TRBV15; D gene unclear. The CDR3 has 14 residues. Trimming took off 0 bases at V and 4 bases at J, with 7 bases between the two ends. Looked up from germline, CDR1 is LNHNV and CDR2 is YYDKDF (reference sequence). The chain's CDR3 is CATSREAVNQPQHF. The CDR3 region has the DNA TGTGCCACCAGCAGAGAGGCAGTGAATCAGCCCCAGCATTTT.

There are a few counts of this clone. The genes are TRBV6-1 and TRBJ2-3; 8 bases match TRBD2. CDR1 MNHNS and CDR2 SASEGT come from the germline V gene. V trimming: 6 bases; J trimming: 4 bases; junction bases outside the gene matches: 6. This CDR3 is 14 amino acids long. The CDR3 protein is CASSFGGGADTQYF. The CDR3 DNA is TGTGCCAGCAGCTTCGGGGGGGGAGCAGATACGCAGTATTTT.

V gene TRBV14 combines with J gene TRBJ2-2, with a tentative D call TRBD1 (5 bases). V lost 3 bases to trimming and J lost 7 bases, with 24 bases between them. The CDR3 is 18 amino acids. Germline V gives CDR1 SGHDN, CDR2 FVKESK. DNA for the CDR3: TGTGCCAGCAGCCATCGCCGAGTGAGGACAAGGGTGGGCGGGGAGCTGTTTTTT. This translates into CASSHRRVRTRVGGELFF.

The chain is built from TRBV27 and TRBJ2-3, with 7 positions matching TRBD2. CDR3 length equals 14 residues. V trimming: 3 bases; J trimming: 2 bases; junction bases outside the gene matches: 2. Per the germline V gene, CDR1 is MNHEY and CDR2 is SMNVEV (reference sequence). CDR3 loop: CASSLRGSTDTQYF. The CDR3 nucleotides read TGTGCCAGCAGTTTGCGGGGGTCCACAGATACGCAGTATTTT.

CDR3 coding DNA: TGTGCCAGCAGTCCCTTGGCGGGGGGAATCGGCTACACCTTC. Its translation is CASSPLAGGIGYTF. The rearrangement uses TRBV6-5 and TRBJ1-2; the D gene is possibly TRBD1 (5 bases). The germline V and J ends were trimmed by 5 bases and 8 bases, with 18 bases remaining between them. This CDR3 is 14 amino acids long. Germline V CDR1 and CDR2: MNHEY, SVGAGI.

V and J are TRBV28 and TRBJ1-1; 8 nucleotides align to TRBD1. CDR1 and CDR2 from the germline V gene are MDHEN and SYDVKM. The CDR3 is 14 residues long. The junction had 7 bases not matched to a gene; V was cut back by 7 bases and J by 3 bases. Written as DNA, the CDR3 is TGTGCCAGCAAACAGGGGGTGGAGGACACTGAAGCTTTCTTT. Amino acids: CASKQGVEDTEAFF.

This chain uses TRBV15 with TRBJ2-7, with 8 positions matching TRBD2. Germline V CDR1 and CDR2: LNHNV, YYDKDF (reference sequence). Unmatched junction bases numbered 14, after V lost 3 bases and J lost 10 bases. The CDR3 runs to 15 residues. CDR3 sequence (DNA): TGTGCCACCAGCAGGGGGACTAGTGGAGCTCCTATTCAGTACTTC. Amino acids: CATSRGTSGAPIQYF.

Only a few counts were recorded for this clone. The chain recombines TRBV7-9 with TRBJ1-5; D unresolved. The V and J ends lost 11 bases and 2 bases respectively, with 13 bases between them. The CDR3 covers 13 residues. Germline CDR1 reads SEHNR; CDR2 reads FQNEAQ (reference sequence). Written as DNA, the CDR3 is TGTGCCGTTGAGGCTAGCGGCAATCAGCCCCAGCATTTT. Translated: CAVEASGNQPQHF.

The chain combines TRBV5-4 with TRBJ2-7; D remains unclear. V was cut by 0 bases and J by 0 bases, with 10 bases left in between. This CDR3 is 15 amino acids long. Germline-derived CDR1 and CDR2 are SGHNT and YYREEE (reference sequence). This CDR3 reads CASSLGLAISYEQYF. In DNA, the CDR3 is TGTGCCAGCAGCTTGGGTTTGGCTATCTCCTACGAGCAGTACTTC. Together with reference TRBV5-4 and TRBJ2-7, the CDR3 gives the full variable domain: ETGVTQSPTHLIKTRGQQVTLRCSSQSGHNTVSWYQQALGQGPQFIFQYYREEENGRGNFPPRFSGLQFPNYSSELNVNALELDDSALYLCASSLGLAISYEQYFGPGTRLTVT.

The chain is built from TRBV5-1 and TRBJ2-7; 9 bases line up with TRBD2. Germline trimming cut 0 bases from V and 1 base from J; bases unmatched to any gene: 11. The CDR3 contains 18 residues. From germline, CDR1 is SGHRS and CDR2 YFSETQ. CDR3 DNA sequence: TGCGCCAGCAGCTTGGGGCTAGCGGGGTTTCTTGGATCCTACGAGCAGTACTTC. Its protein is CASSLGLAGFLGSYEQYF.

The rearrangement links TRBV9 to TRBJ1-6; no reliable D call. CDR1 SGDLS and CDR2 YYNGEE come from the germline V gene. V was pared by 0 bases and J by 10 bases, with 8 bases between. The CDR3 is 13 residues long. The CDR3 protein is CASSVAEFSPLHF. The DNA of the CDR3 is TGTGCCAGCAGCGTAGCAGAGTTCTCACCCCTCCACTTT.

J is TRBJ1-5 and V is TRBV6-6; D remains unclear. Between the trimmed V and J ends, which lost 5 bases and 2 bases, there was a span of 10 bases. From germline, CDR1 is MNHNY and CDR2 SVGAGI (reference sequence). The CDR3 covers 14 residues. CDR3 bases: TGTGCCAGCAGTACCACCGGAGGCAATCAGCCCCAGCATTTT. Encoded protein: CASSTTGGNQPQHF.

This chain uses TRBV9 with TRBJ1-2; D is unresolved. The CDR3 has 13 residues. Germline V gives CDR1 SGDLS, CDR2 YYNGEE. V was clipped by 3 bases and J by 8 bases, with 14 bases between them. The CDR3 nucleotides read TGTGCCAGCAGCGCACCCGGGCAGTGGGGCTACACCTTC. Protein product: CASSAPGQWGYTF.

This chain joins TRBV19 and TRBJ2-3; D is undetermined. CDR1 is LNHDA and CDR2 is SQIVND in the germline V gene (reference sequence). The CDR3 length is 14 residues. The CDR3 reads CACTAGPGTDTQYF. DNA of the CDR3: TGTGCATGTACGGCAGGCCCAGGCACAGATACGCAGTATTTT. Filled out from reference TRBV19 and TRBJ2-3, the complete variable domain reads DGGITQSPKYLFRKEGQNVTLSCEQNLNHDAMYWYRQDPGQGLRLIYYSQIVNDFQKGDIAEGYSVSREKKESFPLTVTSAQKNPTAFYLCACTAGPGTDTQYFGPGTRLTVL.

The rearrangement uses TRBV19 and TRBJ2-1; TRBD1 agrees at 10 bases. Germline loops: CDR1 LNHDA, CDR2 SQIVND (reference sequence). This CDR3 contains 15 residues. The V segment lost 5 bases and the J segment 9 bases; nucleotides outside the gene matches: 10. The CDR3 DNA reads TGTGCCAGTAGTGAAGTGACAGGGGGCAAAGTTGAGCAGTTCTTC. Translating gives CASSEVTGGKVEQFF.

The genes are TRBV19 and TRBJ1-1; weak D call: TRBD1 (6 bases). The CDR3 extends over 15 amino acids. Germline CDR1 reads LNHDA; CDR2 reads SQIVND (reference sequence). V was shortened by 1 base and J by 2 bases, with 11 bases between the two germline ends. The CDR3 loop is CASSIGRGANTEAFF. DNA of the CDR3: TGTGCCAGTAGTATAGGGCGGGGGGCAAACACTGAAGCTTTCTTT.

The chain links TRBV6-5 to TRBJ1-2; D is undetermined. The V end was cut by 6 bases, the J end by 8 bases, with 16 bases between. The CDR3 sequence is 13 residues long. CDR1 is MNHEY and CDR2 is SVGAGI in the germline V gene. CDR3 in DNA: TGTGCCAGCAGCGCACAAGGGATAGGGGGCTACACCTTC. Protein sequence: CASSAQGIGGYTF.

The chain carries TRBV15 and TRBJ2-1; possible D gene TRBD2, 6 bases. The germline gives CDR1 LNHNV, CDR2 YYDKDF (reference sequence). The CDR3 has 15 amino acids. Trimming removed 0 bases at V and 7 bases at J, with 13 bases between. The CDR3 nucleotides are TGTGCCACCAGCAGAGATCGTGGGAGGACGAATGAGCAGTTCTTC. Amino acids: CATSRDRGRTNEQFF.